This passage covers 23 T cell receptor beta chains from one sample sequenced in a study of Ad26.COV2.S vaccination and SARS-CoV-2 variants. Treatment specified: around 19 received Ad26.COV2.S at low or high dose, single or two shots; 5 received placebo; per-sample allocation not given. Following the first vaccine or placebo injection, samples were taken on day 63. Profiled with immunoSEQ multiplex PCR; TCRdb holds only in-frame clones, not every one. Here the sample spans 300,000 to 350,000 clones, 90% being singletons. The sample here was peripheral blood, taken in a trial of Ad26.COV2.S vaccine versus placebo. The receptors stem from a person aged 18-60 years who received the Ad26.COV2.S COVID-19 vaccine or a placebo.

The gene calls are TRBV5-6 and TRBJ1-1, with D perhaps matching TRBD1 (6 bases). CDR1 and CDR2 (germline): SGHDT, YYEEEE. Trimming removed 3 bases at V and 1 base at J, with 7 bases between. The length of the CDR3 is 13 residues. CDR3 in DNA: TGTGCCAGCAGCTCACAGGGGAACACTGAAGCTTTCTTT. Amino acids: CASSSQGNTEAFF.

V and J are TRBV5-1 and TRBJ2-2, with D unresolved. V was trimmed by 3 bases and J by 5 bases, leaving 8 bases between them. The CDR3 extends over 13 amino acids. The germline V gene encodes CDR1 SGHRS and CDR2 YFSETQ. CDR3 loop: CASSYGETGELFF. CDR3 DNA sequence: TGCGCCAGCAGCTACGGTGAAACCGGGGAGCTGTTTTTT.

The rearrangement uses TRBV6-5 and TRBJ1-1; D possibly corresponds to TRBD1 (6 bases). Germline loops: CDR1 MNHEY, CDR2 SVGAGI. The length of the CDR3 is 11 residues. Trimming cost V 3 bases and J 9 bases, with 8 bases left between them. CDR3 protein: CASSYGQQAFF. For the CDR3, the DNA is TGTGCCAGCAGTTATGGACAGCAAGCTTTCTTT.

The rearrangement joins TRBV18 to TRBJ1-2; tentative D call: TRBD1 (5 bases). Trimming left V 3 bases short and J 0 bases short, with 11 bases between. CDR3 length: 15 residues. In germline, CDR1 is KGHSH, CDR2 LQKENI. CDR3 region: CASSPGGVANYGYTF. DNA for the CDR3: TGTGCCAGCTCACCTGGGGGAGTCGCTAACTATGGCTACACCTTC.

This chain joins TRBV7-2 and TRBJ2-3; D possibly corresponds to TRBD2 (6 bases). Trimming took off 7 bases at V and 0 bases at J, with 11 bases between the two ends. Germline V lookup: CDR1 SGHTA, CDR2 FQGNSA. The CDR3 has 14 residues. The chain's CDR3 is CASTPRGSTDTQYF. The CDR3 region has the DNA TGTGCCAGCACCCCGCGGGGAAGCACAGATACGCAGTATTTT.

The V call is TRBV27, the J call TRBJ1-5, with no clear D. The CDR3 extends over 18 amino acids. CDR1 is MNHEY and CDR2 is SMNVEV in the germline V gene (reference sequence). With 0 bases removed from V and 0 bases from J, the gap between germline ends came to 15 bases. CDR3 amino acids: CASSLSIPTPTSNQPQHF. Written as DNA, the CDR3 is TGTGCCAGCAGTTTATCGATCCCGACCCCAACTAGCAATCAGCCCCAGCATTTT.

Only one count was recorded for this clone. J is TRBJ2-3 and V is TRBV5-8; possible D gene TRBD1, 5 bases. The germline V gene encodes CDR1 SGHTS and CDR2 YDEGEE. V dropped 1 base and J dropped 0 bases, with 15 bases sitting between them. The CDR3 runs to 17 residues. CDR3 nucleotide sequence: TGTGCCAGCAGCTTGCGGTCGACAGCCCCTAGCACAGATACGCAGTATTTT. Its protein product is CASSLRSTAPSTDTQYF.

The gene calls are TRBV23-1 and TRBJ1-1; D gene unclear. TRBV23-1 belongs to the ORF category, with a function that is uncertain. There are 15 residues in the CDR3. V was cut by 2 bases and J by 0 bases, with 10 bases left in between. The CDR3 reads CASSQTGSLNTEAFF. The DNA for the CDR3 is TGCGCCAGCAGTCAAACGGGCAGCCTGAACACTGAAGCTTTCTTT.

The J gene is TRBJ1-6, the V gene TRBV28, with TRBD1 matching 8 bases. J lost 8 bases, V lost 2 bases, and 5 bases had no gene match. This CDR3 contains 15 residues. Germline assignment: CDR1 MDHEN and CDR2 SYDVKM. CDR3 coding DNA: TGTGCCAGCAGTTTAGTCCAGGGGGCTTATTCACCCCTCCACTTT. It yields the protein CASSLVQGAYSPLHF. Based on the CDR3 plus reference TRBV28 and TRBJ1-6, the full variable domain is DVKVTQSSRYLVKRTGEKVFLECVQDMDHENMFWYRQDPGLGLRLIYFSYDVKMKEKGDIPEGYSVSREKKERFSLILESASTNQTSMYLCASSLVQGAYSPLHFGNGTRLTVT.

The chain is built from TRBV27 and TRBJ1-6, with D unresolved. The CDR3 sequence is 13 residues long. The ends were cut back, 6 bases at V and 7 bases at J, with 10 bases in the middle. The germline V gene encodes CDR1 MNHEY and CDR2 SMNVEV (reference sequence). The CDR3, as DNA: TGTGCCAGCAGCCTAGCCTTCAATTCACCCCTCCACTTT. Its translation is CASSLAFNSPLHF.

The rearrangement uses TRBV7-3 and TRBJ2-1; TRBD2 agrees at 7 bases. CDR1 is SGHTA, CDR2 FQGTGA, per germline. Trimming removed 5 bases from V and 6 bases from J; junction bases left unmatched: 4. The CDR3 has 13 amino acids. CDR3 loop: CASSLAGVNEQFF. In DNA form, the CDR3 reads TGTGCCAGCAGCCTCGCGGGAGTCAATGAGCAGTTCTTC.

V usage is TRBV19 and J usage is TRBJ2-1; D is ambiguous. Germline V CDR1 and CDR2: LNHDA, SQIVND (reference sequence). V shed 6 bases and J shed 3 bases, with 15 bases lying between them. CDR3 size: 15 residues. CDR3 in amino acids: CASSRQPMGYNEQFF. CDR3 DNA: TGTGCCAGTAGCCGACAACCCATGGGCTACAATGAGCAGTTCTTC. Complete variable domain (other parts from reference TRBV19 and TRBJ2-1): DGGITQSPKYLFRKEGQNVTLSCEQNLNHDAMYWYRQDPGQGLRLIYYSQIVNDFQKGDIAEGYSVSREKKESFPLTVTSAQKNPTAFYLCASSRQPMGYNEQFFGPGTRLTVL.

The chain combines TRBV2 with TRBJ1-2, with a tentative D call TRBD1 (5 bases). V dropped 5 bases and J dropped 8 bases, with 18 bases sitting between them. The CDR3 runs to 14 residues. Germline loops: CDR1 SNHLY, CDR2 FYNNEI. The CDR3 protein is CASSWDHTRGGYTF. In DNA, the CDR3 is TGTGCCAGCAGTTGGGACCACACGAGAGGAGGCTACACCTTC.

J is TRBJ2-1 and V is TRBV27, with no clear D. This CDR3 spans 14 amino acids. Trimming cost V 2 bases and J 5 bases, with 10 bases left between them. The V gene's germline CDR1 is MNHEY and CDR2 SMNVEV (reference sequence). The CDR3: CASSLGSGHNEQFF. CDR3 nucleotides: TGTGCCAGCAGTTTAGGATCCGGACACAATGAGCAGTTCTTC.

The V call is TRBV5-1, the J call TRBJ1-1; no reliable D call. Per the germline V gene, CDR1 is SGHRS and CDR2 is YFSETQ. This CDR3 region has 14 residues. The V end lost 5 bases, the J end lost 0 bases, and 11 bases lay between the germline ends. In nucleotides, the CDR3 is TGCGCCAGCAGACGTGGTGACGTGAACACTGAAGCTTTCTTT. Protein sequence: CASRRGDVNTEAFF.

The count of this clone is one. The chain combines TRBV18 with TRBJ2-7, with TRBD2 matching over 10 bases. This CDR3 has 14 residues. CDR1 is KGHSH and CDR2 is LQKENI in the germline V gene. V shed 4 bases, J shed 5 bases, and the junction held 5 bases outside the gene matches. The CDR3 DNA is TGTGCCAGCTCACAAGCGGGGGGGCCGAACGAGCAGTACTTC. This gives the protein CASSQAGGPNEQYF.

The rearrangement links TRBV4-1 to TRBJ2-3, with TRBD2 identical over 14 bases. Germline loops: CDR1 MGHRA, CDR2 YSYEKL. The CDR3 runs to 15 residues. Trimming at V came to 3 bases and at J to 11 bases, leaving 7 bases not matched to a gene. This CDR3 reads CASSHPGTSGSRQYF. Written as DNA, the CDR3 is TGCGCCAGCAGCCACCCCGGGACTAGCGGGAGTAGGCAGTATTTT.

The J gene is TRBJ1-1, the V gene TRBV5-1; D gene unclear. The germline gives CDR1 SGHRS, CDR2 YFSETQ. V dropped 0 bases and J dropped 8 bases, with 17 bases sitting between them. CDR3 length equals 15 residues. The chain's CDR3 is CASSLDPVPAGEAFF. The CDR3 region has the DNA TGCGCCAGCAGCTTGGATCCAGTCCCGGCGGGCGAAGCTTTCTTT.

J is TRBJ1-5 and V is TRBV7-9, with D possibly being TRBD1 (6 bases). Germline-derived CDR1 and CDR2 are SEHNR and FQNEAQ (reference sequence). CDR3 length: 14 amino acids. Trimming removed 3 bases from V and 5 bases from J, with 11 bases in between. The CDR3 region is CASSFLQGDQPQHF. CDR3 in DNA: TGTGCCAGCAGCTTTTTACAGGGAGATCAGCCCCAGCATTTT.

The V and J genes are TRBV9 and TRBJ2-1; D is unclear. The germline V and J ends were trimmed by 0 bases and 3 bases, with 7 bases remaining between them. The germline V gene has CDR1 SGDLS and CDR2 YYNGEE. The CDR3 sequence is 14 residues long. DNA of the CDR3: TGTGCCAGCAGCGTAGATAGGGTCTACAATGAGCAGTTCTTC. Its translation: CASSVDRVYNEQFF.

The chain recombines TRBV10-2 with TRBJ1-2; D gene uncertain. V lost 2 bases and J lost 6, with 10 bases in between. The CDR3 sequence is 13 residues long. CDR1 and CDR2 from the germline V gene are WSHSY and SAAADI. The CDR3, as DNA: TGCGCCAGCAGTGAGACGGGATTCGATGGCTACACCTTC. It encodes CASSETGFDGYTF.

This clone was detected once. The chain carries TRBV28 and TRBJ1-6; D is possibly TRBD1 (5 bases). This CDR3 spans 15 amino acids. Trimming shortened V by 5 bases and J by 10 bases, and 18 bases separated the two germline ends. The germline V gene has CDR1 MDHEN and CDR2 SYDVKM. DNA of the CDR3: TGTGCCAGCAGTATGATGGGGGAACGAGGATCACCCCTCCACTTT. It is translated as CASSMMGERGSPLHF.

The CDR3 loop reads CASSLGEGLAELTDTQYF. The DNA for the CDR3 is TGTGCCAGCAGCTTAGGGGAAGGGCTAGCGGAACTCACAGATACGCAGTATTTT. J is TRBJ2-3 and V is TRBV7-2; TRBD2 matches 7 bases. The CDR3 runs 18 residues. J was trimmed by 2 bases and V by 1 base; bases with no gene match: 12. The germline V gene has CDR1 SGHTA and CDR2 FQGNSA.